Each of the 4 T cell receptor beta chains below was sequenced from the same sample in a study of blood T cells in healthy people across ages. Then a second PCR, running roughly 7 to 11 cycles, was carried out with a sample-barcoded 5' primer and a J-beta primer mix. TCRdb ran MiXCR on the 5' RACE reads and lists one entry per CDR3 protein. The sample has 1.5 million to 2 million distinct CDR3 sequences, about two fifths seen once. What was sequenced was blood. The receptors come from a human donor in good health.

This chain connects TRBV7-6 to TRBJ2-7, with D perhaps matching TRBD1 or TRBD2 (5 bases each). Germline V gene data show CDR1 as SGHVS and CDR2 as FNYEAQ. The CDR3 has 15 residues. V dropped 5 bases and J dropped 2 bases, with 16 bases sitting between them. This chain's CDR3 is CASSTTGRGAYEQYF. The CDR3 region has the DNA TGTGCCAGCAGCACTACAGGAAGGGGAGCCTACGAGCAGTACTTC.

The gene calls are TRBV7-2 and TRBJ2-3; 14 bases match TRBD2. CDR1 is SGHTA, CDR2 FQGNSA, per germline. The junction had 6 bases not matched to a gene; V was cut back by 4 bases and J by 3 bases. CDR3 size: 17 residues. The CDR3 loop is CASSSRRTSGGTDTQYF. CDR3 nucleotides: TGTGCCAGCAGCTCTCGCCGGACTAGCGGGGGGACAGATACGCAGTATTTT.

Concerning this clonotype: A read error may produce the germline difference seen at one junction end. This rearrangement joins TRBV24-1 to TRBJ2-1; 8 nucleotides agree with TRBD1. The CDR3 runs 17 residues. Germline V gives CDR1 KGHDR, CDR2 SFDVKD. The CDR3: CATSDLPRRGQYSEQFF. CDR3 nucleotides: TGTGCCACCAGTGATCTCCCCCGCAGGGGGCAATACAGTGAGCAGTTCTTC.

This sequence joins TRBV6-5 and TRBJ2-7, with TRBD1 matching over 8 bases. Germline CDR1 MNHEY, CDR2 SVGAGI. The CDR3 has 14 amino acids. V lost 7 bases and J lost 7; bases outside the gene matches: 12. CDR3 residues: CASIDRGRTDEQYF. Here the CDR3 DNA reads TGTGCCAGCATCGACAGGGGACGTACTGATGAGCAGTACTTC.